This T cell receptor (beta chain) was captured in a study of identical twins. Every one of the donors was a healthy Caucasian. This clonotype has just a few counts. Its antigen remains unknown. Germline CDR1 LGHDT, CDR2 YNNKEL (reference sequence). The CDR3 length is 13 residues. The V end was cut by 1 base, the J end by 6 bases, with 7 bases between. MiXCR, applied by TCRdb to the 5' RACE reads, yields one record per CDR3 protein. This sample carries some 560,000 distinct CDR3 sequences, over 8.5% of them seen once, and the ten largest clones take approximately 3.2%. Overall study findings and caveats: Within twin pairs, the out-of-frame alpha sequences they shared showed excess low generation probability.

These data are also associated with another study on yellow fever vaccine responses in identical twins. This second study says: A vaccine T cell response that seemed partly convergent and partly personalized was reported in twins.

The rearrangement links TRBV3-1 to TRBJ2-1; D unclear. The sequenced sample consisted of PBMCs. This sequence originates from a woman aged 18-29 years in good health. The CDR3 nucleotides read TGTGCCAGCAGCCAAGGGACCCCCAATGAGCAGTTCTTC. It encodes CASSQGTPNEQFF.